The clone carrying this T cell receptor beta chain is a singleton in its sample. These data come from a study of blood T cell repertoires in COVID-19. Study context: The analysed material was cDNA or gDNA that came from T cells, B-cell-depleted T cells, or PBMCs.

Original methodology: The assay estimated nucleated cells by amplifying reference gene primers. The data were produced by immunoSEQ multiplex PCR, yet TCRdb's version contains in-frame clones alone and is incomplete. V and J calls and clone size follow that table, whereas D and trimming were derived from the DNA. This table holds over 200,000 clones, about 85% found once. Cohort 3 donors counted as recovered after two negative PCRs, clearance, or resolved symptoms. Sequencing input: PBMCs or T cells enriched from blood (not recorded which). The receptor was derived from a man aged 30 to 39 who had recovered from COVID-19.

The CDR3 DNA reads as TGCGCCAGCAGCTCCGGGACAGTCGATCAGCCCCAGCATTTT. This codes for CASSSGTVDQPQHF. The rearrangement joins TRBV5-1 to TRBJ1-5, with TRBD1 matching over 7 bases. CDR3 length: 14 amino acids. V lost 3 bases to trimming and J lost 5 bases; unmatched junction nucleotides: 5. In germline, CDR1 is SGHRS, CDR2 YFSETQ.